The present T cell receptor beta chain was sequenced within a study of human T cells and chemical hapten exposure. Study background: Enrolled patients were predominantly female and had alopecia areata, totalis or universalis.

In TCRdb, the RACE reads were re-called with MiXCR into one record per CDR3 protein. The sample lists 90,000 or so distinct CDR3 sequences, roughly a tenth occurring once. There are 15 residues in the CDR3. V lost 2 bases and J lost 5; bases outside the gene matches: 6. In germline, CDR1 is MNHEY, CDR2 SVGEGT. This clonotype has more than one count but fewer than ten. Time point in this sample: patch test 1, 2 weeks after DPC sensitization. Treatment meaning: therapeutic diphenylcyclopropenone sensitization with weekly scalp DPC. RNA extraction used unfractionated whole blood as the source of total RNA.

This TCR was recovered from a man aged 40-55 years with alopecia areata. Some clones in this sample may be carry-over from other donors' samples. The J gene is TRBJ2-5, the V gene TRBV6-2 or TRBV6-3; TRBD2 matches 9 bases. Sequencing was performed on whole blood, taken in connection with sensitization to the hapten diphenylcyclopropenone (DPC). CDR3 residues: CASSYGLAGPETQYF. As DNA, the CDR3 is TGTGCCAGCAGTTACGGTCTAGCGGGACCGGAGACCCAGTACTTC.